The 24 T cell receptor beta chains presented below share a single source sample, sequenced in a study of T cell responses to AZD1222 COVID-19 vaccine. Sequenced by immunoSEQ multiplex PCR; TCRdb stores in-frame clones only, minus some. Among approximately 150,000 clones, 80% to 95% were seen once, and the ten largest hold more than 0.9%. This material consisted of peripheral blood, taken 28 days after the second AZD1222 dose. The origin of the receptors is an adult who received the AZD1222 COVID-19 vaccine.

The genes are TRBV3-1 (or the pseudogene TRBV3-2) and TRBJ1-3, with 7 bases lining up with TRBD1. Germline CDR1 and CDR2: LGHDT and YNNKEL (reference sequence). The V segment lost 5 bases and the J segment 2 bases; nucleotides outside the gene matches: 6. This CDR3 contains 15 residues. CDR3 DNA: TGTGCCAGCAGCGGCCGAGGGGGCCCTGGAAACACCATATATTTT. This encodes CASSGRGGPGNTIYF.

This rearrangement joins TRBV3-1 (or the pseudogene TRBV3-2) to TRBJ2-3, with D perhaps assigned TRBD1 or TRBD2 (7 bases each). The germline V and J ends were trimmed by 2 bases and 5 bases, with 17 bases remaining between them. CDR3 length equals 16 residues. Germline assignment: CDR1 LGHDT and CDR2 YNNKEL (reference sequence). CDR3 protein: CASSQIGRGRVDTQYF. CDR3 nucleotides: TGTGCCAGCAGCCAAATTGGGAGGGGGCGGGTAGATACGCAGTATTTT.

J is TRBJ2-7 and V is TRBV14; 7 bases line up with TRBD2. The CDR3 is made up of 15 amino acids. V was pared by 4 bases and J by 3 bases, with 9 bases of the junction left unmatched. Germline CDR1 is SGHDN and CDR2 is FVKESK. This CDR3 reads CASSPVAGALYEQYF. The CDR3 nucleotides are TGTGCCAGCAGCCCGGTGGCGGGAGCGCTCTACGAGCAGTACTTC.

This clone was seen a handful of times. V usage is TRBV6-6 and J usage is TRBJ2-7, with D perhaps given as TRBD1 or TRBD2 (6 bases each). V was shortened by 4 bases and J by 5 bases, with 18 bases between the two germline ends. This CDR3 has 15 amino acids. Germline V CDR1 and CDR2: MNHNY, SVGAGI (reference sequence). The DNA of the CDR3 is TGTGCCAGCAGTTCCCAAGGGGGGTCTCCCCACGAGCAGTACTTC. Translation: CASSSQGGSPHEQYF.

For the CDR3, the DNA is TGTGCCAGCAGCGTAGCAGGGGGTGCGAACACCGGGGAGCTGTTTTTT. Translating it yields CASSVAGGANTGELFF. The chain combines TRBV9 with TRBJ2-2; TRBD1 aligns across 7 bases. V lost 0 bases to trimming and J lost 0 bases; unmatched junction nucleotides: 2. This CDR3 has 16 amino acids. The germline V gene has CDR1 SGDLS and CDR2 YYNGEE.

The chain carries TRBV27 and TRBJ2-7; D could derive from TRBD1 or TRBD2 (5 bases each). The CDR3 length is 13 residues. The V gene's germline CDR1 is MNHEY and CDR2 SMNVEV (reference sequence). V lost 6 bases and J 7 bases, leaving 16 bases between the germline ends. CDR3 residues: CASRRTQGLEQYF. CDR3 DNA: TGTGCCAGCAGGCGGACTCAGGGTCTAGAGCAGTACTTC.

This clone has a single count. V gene TRBV11-2 combines with J gene TRBJ2-1; D is unclear. This CDR3 is built from 13 residues. V gave up 3 bases and J gave up 8 bases, with 11 bases separating them. Germline CDR1 SGHAT, CDR2 FQNNGV. CDR3 coding DNA: TGTGCCAGCAGCTTGGAGAGATTGGATGAGCAGTTCTTC. This sequence encodes CASSLERLDEQFF.

The chain has TRBV7-2 and TRBJ2-6, with 7 positions matching TRBD2. The CDR3 has 18 residues. Germline V lookup: CDR1 SGHTA, CDR2 FQGNSA. The V and J ends lost 9 bases and 1 base, in that order; junction bases with no gene match: 15. The CDR3 loop is CASRKGGNSKSGANVLTF. CDR3 in DNA: TGTGCCAGTCGCAAGGGAGGGAATTCCAAGTCTGGGGCCAACGTCCTGACTTTC.

V usage is TRBV24-1 and J usage is TRBJ2-7; TRBD1 aligns across 10 bases. J was trimmed by 4 bases and V by 2 bases; bases with no gene match: 4. The CDR3 consists of 15 residues. Germline CDR1 and CDR2: KGHDR and SFDVKD. The DNA of the CDR3 is TGTGCCACCAGTGATTCTGACAGGGGGCTTTACGAGCAGTACTTC. Translating gives CATSDSDRGLYEQYF.

The chain employs TRBV11-2 and TRBJ1-3; D ambiguous. This CDR3 has 17 residues. V shed 0 bases and J shed 4 bases, with 16 bases lying between them. The germline V gene has CDR1 SGHAT and CDR2 FQNNGV. Written as DNA, the CDR3 is TGTGCCAGCAGCTTAGATTACGGAGCGGACGCGGGAAACACCATATATTTT. It specifies CASSLDYGADAGNTIYF.

This clone is a singleton in its sample. The chain has TRBV4-2 and TRBJ1-1; D unclear. V was pared by 0 bases and J by 0 bases, with 8 bases between. The germline V gene has CDR1 LGHNA and CDR2 YNFKEQ. This CDR3 has 15 amino acids. In DNA form, the CDR3 reads TGTGCCAGCAGCCAAGAGGCAGTCTTGAACACTGAAGCTTTCTTT. Its translation: CASSQEAVLNTEAFF.

This chain links TRBV12-3 or TRBV12-4 with TRBJ1-1, with a possible D match to TRBD1 (5 bases). V gave up 6 bases and J gave up 4 bases, with 12 bases separating them. The CDR3 loop spans 13 amino acids. CDR3 sequence: CASSQLGGTEAFF. CDR3 sequence (DNA): TGTGCCAGCAGCCAACTGGGGGGCACTGAAGCTTTCTTT.

V gene TRBV4-2 combines with J gene TRBJ2-7; 9 bases align to TRBD1. From germline, CDR1 is LGHNA and CDR2 YNFKEQ. Trimming removed 5 bases from V and 3 bases from J; junction bases left unmatched: 11. The CDR3 extends over 16 amino acids. CDR3 loop: CASSYNPGQGDYEQYF. In DNA, the CDR3 is TGTGCCAGCAGCTACAATCCGGGACAGGGAGACTACGAGCAGTACTTC.

The rearrangement joins TRBV20-1 to TRBJ2-1, with TRBD2 as a possible D gene (7 bases). V was shortened by 6 bases and J by 5 bases, with 20 bases between the two germline ends. This CDR3 is built from 15 residues. The germline V gene encodes CDR1 DFQATT and CDR2 SNEGSKA (reference sequence). The CDR3 sequence: CSASGGAAGHNEQFF. CDR3 bases: TGCAGTGCGAGTGGGGGGGCCGCGGGGCACAATGAGCAGTTCTTC.

This sequence joins TRBV19 and TRBJ1-5; 7 bases match TRBD1. V trimming: 5 bases; J trimming: 3 bases; junction bases outside the gene matches: 7. CDR1 and CDR2 from the germline V gene are LNHDA and SQIVND (reference sequence). The CDR3 runs to 15 residues. The CDR3 DNA sequence: TGTGCCAGTAGTGCCCCGGGACAGCCCAATCAGCCCCAGCATTTT. It encodes CASSAPGQPNQPQHF.

Written as DNA, the CDR3 is TGTGCCAGCAGCAAAGGCTGGACAGGGCGGGAGGGTTCACCCCTCCACTTT. Amino acid sequence: CASSKGWTGREGSPLHF. V is TRBV21-1 and J is TRBJ1-6. TRBV21-1 is listed as a pseudogene. CDR3 length: 17 residues.

The V call is TRBV11-3, the J call TRBJ2-7, with D unresolved. Trimming shortened V by 1 base and J by 5 bases, and 6 bases separated the two germline ends. Germline CDR1 and CDR2: SGHNT and YENEEA. This CDR3 has 12 amino acids. CDR3 bases: TGTGCCAGCAGCTTAGGGGCAGACGAGCAGTACTTC. Residues: CASSLGADEQYF.

This clone was seen just once. This chain joins TRBV5-1 and TRBJ2-3; TRBD2 is a possible D gene (5 bases). This CDR3 contains 14 residues. Trimming took 0 bases from V and 3 from J, leaving 8 bases between them. Germline V gene lookup returns CDR1 SGHRS and CDR2 YFSETQ. CDR3 nucleotides: TGCGCCAGCAGCTTGGGAGGGAAAACAGATACGCAGTATTTT. Translating it yields CASSLGGKTDTQYF.

The chain has TRBV11-2 and TRBJ1-1; D might be TRBD1 (5 bases). CDR3 size: 16 residues. V was trimmed by 5 bases and J by 0 bases, leaving 16 bases between them. Germline assignment: CDR1 SGHAT and CDR2 FQNNGV. Written as DNA, the CDR3 is TGTGCCAGCAGCCCAGTACCGAGGGGCGTGAACACTGAAGCTTTCTTT. Its translation is CASSPVPRGVNTEAFF.

The chain is built from TRBV28 and TRBJ1-6, with TRBD1 as a possible D gene (5 bases). This CDR3 spans 15 amino acids. V lost 5 bases and J lost 0, with 8 bases in between. Germline V gives CDR1 MDHEN, CDR2 SYDVKM. The CDR3 DNA reads TGTGCCAGCAGTGGGGGAAGCTCCTATAATTCACCCCTCCACTTT. Translation: CASSGGSSYNSPLHF.

The CDR3 DNA is TGTGCCAGTAGTATGTTATCGAGGAGAGGACAAGAGACCCAGTACTTC. This encodes CASSMLSRRGQETQYF. J is TRBJ2-5 and V is TRBV19; no definite D call. The CDR3 has 16 amino acids. Germline CDR1 LNHDA, CDR2 SQIVND (reference sequence). The V gene lost 3 bases and the J gene lost 2 bases, with 16 bases spanning the gap.

This sequence joins TRBV29-1 and TRBJ1-2; no reliable D call. CDR3 length equals 16 residues. The germline V gene encodes CDR1 SQVTM and CDR2 ANQGSEA. Trimming stripped 0 bases from V and 2 bases from J, with 16 bases between. CDR3 DNA sequence: TGCAGCGTTGAAGATAAGCCTAGTCCTTTGAACTATGGCTACACCTTC. This translates into CSVEDKPSPLNYGYTF.

Judged by abundance, this clone is medium-sized (0.01 to 0.1%). The chain carries TRBV4-2 and TRBJ1-3; no definite D call. Germline V CDR1 and CDR2: LGHNA, YNFKEQ. The CDR3 covers 13 residues. V was shortened by 0 bases and J by 4 bases, with 4 bases between the two germline ends. The DNA for the CDR3 is TGTGCCAGCAGCCAAGACGTGGGAAACACCATATATTTT. It codes for CASSQDVGNTIYF.

The CDR3 nucleotides are TGTGCCAGCAGTCGGGGGACCTACGAGCAGTACTTC. Protein sequence: CASSRGTYEQYF. The V gene is TRBV6-6, the J gene TRBJ2-7, with D possibly TRBD2 on 6 matching bases. This CDR3 comprises 12 residues. Germline CDR1 reads MNHNY; CDR2 reads SVGAGI (reference sequence). V was trimmed by 5 bases and J by 2 bases, leaving 7 bases between them.